This T cell receptor (beta chain) was documented in a study of cytomegalovirus exposure and HLA in healthy donors. Overall study results and limits: The tendency of first-cohort TCR clusters to co-occur in the roughly 130 validation repertoires emerged from a later analysis. Many donors carried some public TCRs, although rarity characterized most TCR sequences.

Generated by immunoSEQ multiplex PCR, the TCRdb table keeps only in-frame clones and is missing some. The repertoire holds roughly 240,000 clones, with about 87% as singletons. Points on this clone: Its matching antigen is unknown.

V was pared by 4 bases and J by 2 bases, with 14 bases between. The CDR3 consists of 15 residues. Germline CDR1 is MNHEY and CDR2 is SMNVEV (reference sequence). V usage is TRBV27 and J usage is TRBJ1-1; D may be TRBD1 (6 bases). This TCR was recovered from a man aged 18-30 years in good health and CMV-seronegative. Source material: PBMCs. CDR3 coding DNA: TGTGCCAGCAGTTCGCTTAGGACAGTAAACACTGAAGCTTTCTTT. It codes for CASSSLRTVNTEAFF.